This T cell receptor beta chain came from a study of blood T cell repertoires in COVID-19. Whole-study context: Specimens from acute and convalescent COVID-19 originated in the United States, Italy and Spain.

The data were produced by immunoSEQ multiplex PCR, yet TCRdb's version contains in-frame clones alone and is incomplete. The sample lists under 450,000 clones, roughly 84% seen once, with almost 3% in the top ten. The study drew participants aged 18 to 89 years from approximately 23 US areas. Germline assignment: CDR1 LNHNV and CDR2 YYDKDF (reference sequence). Between the trimmed V and J ends, which lost 0 bases and 5 bases, there was a span of 13 bases. The CDR3 is made up of 16 amino acids. The sequencing sample was made of PBMCs or T cells enriched from blood (not recorded which). This receptor was taken from a woman younger than 45 who had recovered from COVID-19. The V call is TRBV15, the J call TRBJ2-2, with D possibly TRBD1 on 5 matching bases. The CDR3: CATSRDWNRITGELFF. DNA for the CDR3: TGTGCCACCAGCAGAGATTGGAACAGGATTACCGGGGAGCTGTTTTTT. The full variable domain, rest sourced from reference TRBV15 and TRBJ2-2, is DAMVIQNPRYQVTQFGKPVTLSCSQTLNHNVMYWYQQKSSQAPKLLFHYYDKDFNNEADTPDNFQSRRPNTSFCFLDIRSPGLGDTAMYLCATSRDWNRITGELFFGEGSRLTVL.